The clone carrying this T cell receptor beta chain appeared a single time. Primers for the PCR totalled 60 Vbeta and 13 Jbeta. Sequenced by immunoSEQ multiplex PCR; TCRdb stores in-frame clones only, minus some. The table has approximately 130,000 clones, about four fifths seen once. Trimming cost V 4 bases and J 7 bases; bases outside gene matches: 13. The V gene's germline CDR1 is MNHEY and CDR2 SMNVEV (reference sequence). CDR3 length: 15 amino acids. The donors were healthy bone marrow donors. The data were obtained in a study of cytomegalovirus exposure and HLA in healthy donors. Study in general: Out of 398 genotyped donors, roughly 83% belonged to the Caucasian-associated ancestry cluster.

The origin of this receptor is a young woman in good health and CMV-seronegative. The sequenced sample was PBMCs. The chain is built from TRBV27 and TRBJ2-7, with 7 bases lining up with TRBD1. CDR3 residues: CASSSPSTGLGEQYF. The CDR3 DNA reads TGTGCCAGCAGTTCCCCCTCGACAGGGTTGGGGGAGCAGTACTTC.